These 9 T cell receptor beta chains were all obtained from the same sample, sequenced in a study of T cell responses to AZD1222 COVID-19 vaccine. Profiled with immunoSEQ multiplex PCR; TCRdb holds only in-frame clones, not every one. The data show roughly 200,000 clones, about 93% seen once. Sequenced material: peripheral blood, taken 28 days after the second dose of the MenACWY control vaccine. All receptors come from an adult who received the MenACWY meningococcal vaccine as a control.

V usage is TRBV15 and J usage is TRBJ1-3; D is unclear. This CDR3 contains 15 residues. The V gene lost 3 bases and the J gene lost 0 bases, with 9 bases spanning the gap. The V gene's germline CDR1 is LNHNV and CDR2 YYDKDF (reference sequence). The CDR3 nucleotides read TGTGCCACCAGCAGTCAGCGCCTCTCTGGAAACACCATATATTTT. Protein: CATSSQRLSGNTIYF. The complete variable domain, with remaining parts taken from reference TRBV15 and TRBJ1-3, reads DAMVIQNPRYQVTQFGKPVTLSCSQTLNHNVMYWYQQKSSQAPKLLFHYYDKDFNNEADTPDNFQSRRPNTSFCFLDIRSPGLGDTAMYLCATSSQRLSGNTIYFGEGSWLTVV.

This rearrangement joins TRBV6-5 to TRBJ1-5, with D hard to call. Germline V lookup: CDR1 MNHEY, CDR2 SVGAGI. The germline V and J ends were trimmed by 0 bases and 5 bases, with 8 bases remaining between them. The CDR3 extends over 14 amino acids. CDR3 DNA: TGTGCCAGCAGTTACTCTAGGCAGTATCAGCCCCAGCATTTT. Its protein is CASSYSRQYQPQHF.

For the CDR3, the DNA is TGTGCCAGCAGCCCTATGGGACCCGAGGGCACAGATACGCAGTATTTT. Translated, it gives CASSPMGPEGTDTQYF. This sequence joins TRBV11-3 and TRBJ2-3; D is perhaps TRBD1 or TRBD2 (5 bases each). This CDR3 has 16 residues. The V and J ends lost 5 bases and 1 base respectively, with 16 bases between them. From germline, CDR1 is SGHNT and CDR2 YENEEA.

The gene calls are TRBV18 and TRBJ2-3, with 12 bases aligning to TRBD2. The V gene end was trimmed by 3 bases and the J gene end by 0 bases; junction bases not matched to a gene: 7. This CDR3 has 18 residues. Germline-derived CDR1 and CDR2 are KGHSH and LQKENI. The CDR3 region is CASSPSELAGGSTDTQYF. CDR3 coding DNA: TGTGCCAGCTCACCCTCAGAGCTAGCGGGGGGGAGCACAGATACGCAGTATTTT.

The chain joins TRBV5-8 to TRBJ2-7; TRBD1 might be the D (6 bases). Per the germline V gene, CDR1 is SGHTS and CDR2 is YDEGEE. V was shortened by 4 bases and J by 1 base, with 15 bases between the two germline ends. The CDR3 is 15 amino acids. This CDR3 reads CASSNPGEWSYEQYF. DNA for the CDR3: TGTGCCAGCAGCAACCCAGGGGAATGGTCCTACGAGCAGTACTTC.

J is TRBJ2-2 and V is TRBV11-2; D unresolved. Germline V gives CDR1 SGHAT, CDR2 FQNNGV. CDR3 length: 16 residues. V was trimmed by 3 bases and J by 1 base, leaving 12 bases between them. CDR3 in DNA: TGTGCCAGCAGCTTTAGTGGTGGGGTGAACACCGGGGAGCTGTTTTTT. Its translation: CASSFSGGVNTGELFF.

The chain couples TRBV11-2 to TRBJ1-2; the D gene is possibly TRBD1 (5 bases). The CDR3 is 16 amino acids. Looked up from germline, CDR1 is SGHAT and CDR2 is FQNNGV. V lost 0 bases and J 5 bases, leaving 16 bases between the germline ends. CDR3 nucleotides: TGTGCCAGCAGCTTAGACCCCGAGGGAGGGGCTTATGGCTACACCTTC. Translating gives CASSLDPEGGAYGYTF.

The V gene is TRBV19, the J gene TRBJ2-7; D unresolved. Germline CDR1 is LNHDA and CDR2 is SQIVND (reference sequence). The CDR3 runs to 13 residues. V dropped 5 bases and J dropped 7 bases, with 15 bases sitting between them. The CDR3 region has the DNA TGTGCCAGTAGTCCCTCCGGACCGCGGGAGCAGTACTTC. Translation: CASSPSGPREQYF.

This chain uses TRBV5-6 with TRBJ1-4, with 9 bases that match TRBD1. The CDR3 sequence is 16 residues long. V trimming: 5 bases; J trimming: 8 bases; junction bases outside the gene matches: 13. The germline V gene has CDR1 SGHDT and CDR2 YYEEEE. The CDR3 DNA is TGTGCCAGCAGTCGTACCCACAGGGGGCCTTTCGAAAAACTGTTTTTT. Its protein is CASSRTHRGPFEKLFF.